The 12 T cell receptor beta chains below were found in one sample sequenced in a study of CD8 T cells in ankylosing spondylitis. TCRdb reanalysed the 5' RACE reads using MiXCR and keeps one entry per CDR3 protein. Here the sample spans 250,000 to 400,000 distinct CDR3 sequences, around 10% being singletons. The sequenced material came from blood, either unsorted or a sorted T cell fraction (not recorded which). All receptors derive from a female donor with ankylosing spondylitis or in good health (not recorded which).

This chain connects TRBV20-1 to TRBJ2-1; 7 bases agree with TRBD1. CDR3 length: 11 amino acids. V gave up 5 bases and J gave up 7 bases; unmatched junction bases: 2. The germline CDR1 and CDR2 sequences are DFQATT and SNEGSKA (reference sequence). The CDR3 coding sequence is TGCAGTGCTGAACAGGGGAATGAGCAGTTCTTC. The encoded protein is CSAEQGNEQFF.

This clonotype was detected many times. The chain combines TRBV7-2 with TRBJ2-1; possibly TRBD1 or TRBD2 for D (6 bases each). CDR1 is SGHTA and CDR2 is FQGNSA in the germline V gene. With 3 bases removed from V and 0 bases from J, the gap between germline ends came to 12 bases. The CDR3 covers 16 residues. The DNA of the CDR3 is TGTGCCAGCAGCTTTGGGACACTAGCCTCCTACAATGAGCAGTTCTTC. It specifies CASSFGTLASYNEQFF.

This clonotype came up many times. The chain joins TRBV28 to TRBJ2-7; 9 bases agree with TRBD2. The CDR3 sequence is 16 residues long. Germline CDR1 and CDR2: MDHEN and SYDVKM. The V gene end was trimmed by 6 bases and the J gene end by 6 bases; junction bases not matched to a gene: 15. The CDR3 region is CASSPSSGRRGSEQYF. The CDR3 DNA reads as TGTGCCAGCAGCCCAAGCAGCGGGAGGCGAGGATCCGAGCAGTACTTC.

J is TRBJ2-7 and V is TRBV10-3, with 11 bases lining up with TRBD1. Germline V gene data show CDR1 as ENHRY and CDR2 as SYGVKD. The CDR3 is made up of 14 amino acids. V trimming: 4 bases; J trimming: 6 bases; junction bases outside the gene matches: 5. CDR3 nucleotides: TGTGCCATCAGTGTCGGACAGGGGGCCAGCGAGCAGTACTTC. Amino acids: CAISVGQGASEQYF.

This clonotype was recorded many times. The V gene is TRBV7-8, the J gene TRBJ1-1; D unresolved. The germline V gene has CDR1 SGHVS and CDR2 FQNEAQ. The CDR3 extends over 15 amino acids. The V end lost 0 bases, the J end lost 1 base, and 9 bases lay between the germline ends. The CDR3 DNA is TGTGCCAGCAGCTTAGCAAGCCAGGCGAACACTGAAGCTTTCTTT. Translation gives CASSLASQANTEAFF.

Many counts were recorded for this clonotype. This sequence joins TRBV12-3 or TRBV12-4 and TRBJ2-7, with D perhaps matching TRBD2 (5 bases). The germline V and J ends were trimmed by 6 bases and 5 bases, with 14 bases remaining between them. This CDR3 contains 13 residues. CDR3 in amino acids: CASSLGSGDEQYF. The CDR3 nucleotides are TGTGCCAGCAGCTTGGGGAGTGGAGACGAGCAGTACTTC.

In DNA form, the CDR3 reads TGCGCCAGCAGCTCCCAATCCAACAGACAGGCGCTCTCTGGGGCCAACGTCCTGACTTTC. It translates to CASSSQSNRQALSGANVLTF. The gene calls are TRBV5-1 and TRBJ2-6; TRBD1 is a possible D gene (6 bases). CDR1 is SGHRS and CDR2 is YFSETQ in the germline V gene. V was clipped by 3 bases and J by 0 bases, with 22 bases between them. This CDR3 region has 20 residues.

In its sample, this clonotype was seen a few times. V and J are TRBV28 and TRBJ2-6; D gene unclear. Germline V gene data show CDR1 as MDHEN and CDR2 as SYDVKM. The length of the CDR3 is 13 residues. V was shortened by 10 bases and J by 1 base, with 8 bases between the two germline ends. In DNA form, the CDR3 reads TGTGCCACCTTTAAGTCTGGGGCCAACGTCCTGACTTTC. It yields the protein CATFKSGANVLTF.

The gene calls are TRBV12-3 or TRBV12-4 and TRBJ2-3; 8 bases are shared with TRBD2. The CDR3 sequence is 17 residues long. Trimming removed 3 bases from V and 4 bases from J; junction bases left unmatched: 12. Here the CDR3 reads CASSFKIAGSSADTQYF. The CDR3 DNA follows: TGTGCCAGCAGTTTTAAAATAGCGGGATCGAGCGCAGATACGCAGTATTTT.

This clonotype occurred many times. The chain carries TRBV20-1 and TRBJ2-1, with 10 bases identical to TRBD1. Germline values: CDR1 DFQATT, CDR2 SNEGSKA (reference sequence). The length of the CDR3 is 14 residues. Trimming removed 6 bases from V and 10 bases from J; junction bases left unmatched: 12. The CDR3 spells CSALELGQGWEQFF. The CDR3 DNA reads TGCAGTGCATTGGAACTGGGACAGGGGTGGGAGCAGTTCTTC.

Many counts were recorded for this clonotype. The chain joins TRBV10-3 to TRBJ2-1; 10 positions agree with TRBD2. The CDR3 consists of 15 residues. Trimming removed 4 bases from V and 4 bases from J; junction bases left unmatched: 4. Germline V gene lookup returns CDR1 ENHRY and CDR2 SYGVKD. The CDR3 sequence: CAISGSSGGYNEQFF. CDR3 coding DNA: TGTGCCATCAGTGGTTCTAGCGGGGGATACAATGAGCAGTTCTTC.

The CDR3 spells CAWSLGPETQYF. Here the CDR3 DNA reads TGTGCCTGGAGTCTGGGACCGGAGACCCAGTACTTC. The chain links TRBV30 to TRBJ2-5, with D possibly being TRBD1 or TRBD2 (5 bases each). The germline CDR1 and CDR2 sequences are GTSNPN and SVGIG (reference sequence). The CDR3 spans 12 residues. Trimming cost V 2 bases and J 5 bases, with 9 bases left between them.